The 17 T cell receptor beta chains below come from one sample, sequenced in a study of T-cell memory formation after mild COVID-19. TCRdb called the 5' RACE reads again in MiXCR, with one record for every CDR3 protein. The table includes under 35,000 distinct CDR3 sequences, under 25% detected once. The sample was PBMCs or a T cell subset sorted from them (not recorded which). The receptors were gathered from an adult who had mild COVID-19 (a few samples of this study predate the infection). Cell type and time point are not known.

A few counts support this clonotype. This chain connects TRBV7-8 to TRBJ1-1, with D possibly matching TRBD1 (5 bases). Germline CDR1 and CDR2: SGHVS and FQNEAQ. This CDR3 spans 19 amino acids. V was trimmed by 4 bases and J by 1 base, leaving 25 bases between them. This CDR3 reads CASSWLYMIKDSKNTEAFF. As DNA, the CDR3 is TGTGCCAGCAGCTGGTTATATATGATAAAAGACAGCAAGAACACTGAAGCTTTCTTT. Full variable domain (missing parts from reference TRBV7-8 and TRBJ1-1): GAGVSQSPRYKVAKRGQDVALRCDPISGHVSLFWYQQALGQGPEFLTYFQNEAQLDKSGLPSDRFFAERPEGSVSTLKIQRTQQEDSAVYLCASSWLYMIKDSKNTEAFFGQGTRLTVV.

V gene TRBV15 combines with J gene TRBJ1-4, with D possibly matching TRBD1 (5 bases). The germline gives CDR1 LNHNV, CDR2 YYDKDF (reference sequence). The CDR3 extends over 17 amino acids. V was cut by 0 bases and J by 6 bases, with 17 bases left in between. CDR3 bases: TGTGCCACCAGCAGAGACCGGGGGGTATTAGGGTATGAAAAACTGTTTTTT. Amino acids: CATSRDRGVLGYEKLFF. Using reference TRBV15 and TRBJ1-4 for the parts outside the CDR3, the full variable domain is DAMVIQNPRYQVTQFGKPVTLSCSQTLNHNVMYWYQQKSSQAPKLLFHYYDKDFNNEADTPDNFQSRRPNTSFCFLDIRSPGLGDTAMYLCATSRDRGVLGYEKLFFGSGTQLSVL.

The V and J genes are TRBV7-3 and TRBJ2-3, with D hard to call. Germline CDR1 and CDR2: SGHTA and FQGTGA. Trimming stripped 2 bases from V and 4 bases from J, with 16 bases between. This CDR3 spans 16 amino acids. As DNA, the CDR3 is TGTGCCAGCAGCTTAGGGCATTTCGATGGCGCAGATACGCAGTATTTT. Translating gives CASSLGHFDGADTQYF.

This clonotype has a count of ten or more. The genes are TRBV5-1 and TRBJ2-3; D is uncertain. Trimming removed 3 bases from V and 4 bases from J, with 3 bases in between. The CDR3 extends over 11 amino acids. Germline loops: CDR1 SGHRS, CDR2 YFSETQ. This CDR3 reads CASSYSDTQYF. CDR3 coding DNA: TGCGCCAGCAGCTATTCAGATACGCAGTATTTT.

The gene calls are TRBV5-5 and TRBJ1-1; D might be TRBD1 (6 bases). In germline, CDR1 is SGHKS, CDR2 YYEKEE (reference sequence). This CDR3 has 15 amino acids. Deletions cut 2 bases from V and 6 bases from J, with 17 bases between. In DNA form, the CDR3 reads TGTGCCAGCAGCTTCCAGGGGCCCTGGGGGGCTGAAGCTTTCTTT. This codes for CASSFQGPWGAEAFF. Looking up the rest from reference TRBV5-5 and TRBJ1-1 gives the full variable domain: DAGVTQSPTHLIKTRGQQVTLRCSPISGHKSVSWYQQVLGQGPQFIFQYYEKEERGRGNFPDRFSARQFPNYSSELNVNALLLGDSALYLCASSFQGPWGAEAFFGQGTRLTVV.

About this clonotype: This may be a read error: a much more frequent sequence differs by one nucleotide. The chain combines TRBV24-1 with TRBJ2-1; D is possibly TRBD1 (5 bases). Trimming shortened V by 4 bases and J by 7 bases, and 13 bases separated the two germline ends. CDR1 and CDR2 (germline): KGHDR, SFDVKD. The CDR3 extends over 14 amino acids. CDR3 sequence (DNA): TGTGCCACCAGTGAATTGAGCCAGGGTAATGAGCAGTTCTTC. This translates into CATSELSQGNEQFF.

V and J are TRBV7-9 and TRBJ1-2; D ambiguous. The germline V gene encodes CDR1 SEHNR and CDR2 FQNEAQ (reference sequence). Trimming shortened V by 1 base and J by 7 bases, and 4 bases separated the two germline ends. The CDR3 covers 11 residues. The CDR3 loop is CASSLEAGYTF. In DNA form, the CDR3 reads TGTGCCAGCAGCTTAGAGGCTGGCTACACCTTC.

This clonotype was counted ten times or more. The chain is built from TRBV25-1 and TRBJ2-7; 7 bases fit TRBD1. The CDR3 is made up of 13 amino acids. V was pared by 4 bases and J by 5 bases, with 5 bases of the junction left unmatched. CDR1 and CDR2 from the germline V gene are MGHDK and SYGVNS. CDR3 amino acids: CASSGQGDHEQYF. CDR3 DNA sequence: TGTGCCAGCAGTGGACAGGGAGACCACGAGCAGTACTTC.

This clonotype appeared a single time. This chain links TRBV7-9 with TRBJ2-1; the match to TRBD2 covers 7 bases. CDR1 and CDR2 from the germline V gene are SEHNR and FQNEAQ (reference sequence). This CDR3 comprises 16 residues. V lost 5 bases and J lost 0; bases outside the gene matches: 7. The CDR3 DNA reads TGTGCCAGCAGCGCCAGGACTAGTGTCTCCTACAATGAGCAGTTCTTC. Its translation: CASSARTSVSYNEQFF.

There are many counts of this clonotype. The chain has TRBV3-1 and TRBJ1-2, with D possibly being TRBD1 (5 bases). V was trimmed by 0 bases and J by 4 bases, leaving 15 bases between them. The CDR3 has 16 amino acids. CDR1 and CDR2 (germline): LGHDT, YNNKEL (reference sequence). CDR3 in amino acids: CASSQDRTTGLYGYTF. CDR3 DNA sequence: TGTGCCAGCAGCCAAGATCGTACAACAGGACTCTATGGCTACACCTTC.

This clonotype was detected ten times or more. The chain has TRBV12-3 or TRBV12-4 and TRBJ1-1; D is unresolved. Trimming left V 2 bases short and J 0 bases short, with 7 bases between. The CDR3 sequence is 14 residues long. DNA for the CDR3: TGTGCCAGCAGTTTATCACAGATGAACACTGAAGCTTTCTTT. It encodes CASSLSQMNTEAFF.

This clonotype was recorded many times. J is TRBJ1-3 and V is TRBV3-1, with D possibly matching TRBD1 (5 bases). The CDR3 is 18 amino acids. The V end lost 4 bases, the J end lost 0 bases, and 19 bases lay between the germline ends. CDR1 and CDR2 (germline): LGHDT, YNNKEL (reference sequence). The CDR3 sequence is CASSLGPVVGVSGNTIYF. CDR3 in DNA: TGTGCCAGCAGCCTTGGCCCTGTCGTGGGGGTCTCTGGAAACACCATATATTTT.

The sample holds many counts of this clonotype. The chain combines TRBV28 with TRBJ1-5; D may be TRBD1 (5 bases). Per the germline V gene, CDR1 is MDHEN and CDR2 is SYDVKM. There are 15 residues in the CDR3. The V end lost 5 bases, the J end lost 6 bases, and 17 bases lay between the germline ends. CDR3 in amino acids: CASSTTARVGQPQHF. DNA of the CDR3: TGTGCCAGCAGTACCACTGCCAGGGTGGGTCAGCCCCAGCATTTT.

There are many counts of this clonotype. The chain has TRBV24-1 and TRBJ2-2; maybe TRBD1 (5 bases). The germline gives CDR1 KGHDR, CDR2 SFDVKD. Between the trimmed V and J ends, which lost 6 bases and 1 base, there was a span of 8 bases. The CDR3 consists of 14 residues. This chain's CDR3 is CATSKQGNTGELFF. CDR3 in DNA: TGTGCCACCAGTAAGCAGGGGAACACCGGGGAGCTGTTTTTT.

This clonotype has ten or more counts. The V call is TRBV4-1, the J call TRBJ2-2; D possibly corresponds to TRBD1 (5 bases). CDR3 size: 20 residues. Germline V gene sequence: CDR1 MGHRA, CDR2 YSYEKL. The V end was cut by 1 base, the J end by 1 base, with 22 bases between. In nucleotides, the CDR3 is TGCGCCAGCAGCCAAGCCACCACCCGGGCCGGGCAGGGGAACACCGGGGAGCTGTTTTTT. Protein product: CASSQATTRAGQGNTGELFF.

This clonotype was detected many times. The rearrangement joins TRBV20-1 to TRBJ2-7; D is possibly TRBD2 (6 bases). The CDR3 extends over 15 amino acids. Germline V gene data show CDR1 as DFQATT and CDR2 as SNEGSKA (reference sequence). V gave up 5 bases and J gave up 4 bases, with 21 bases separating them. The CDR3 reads CSAPMGGSGGYEQYF. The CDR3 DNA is TGCAGTGCTCCAATGGGGGGAAGCGGTGGTTACGAGCAGTACTTC.

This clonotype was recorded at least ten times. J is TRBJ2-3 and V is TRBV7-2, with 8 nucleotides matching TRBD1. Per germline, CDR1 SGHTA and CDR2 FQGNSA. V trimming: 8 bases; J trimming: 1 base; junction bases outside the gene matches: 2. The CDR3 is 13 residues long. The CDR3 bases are TGTGCCAGCCGGGGACAGGGCACAGATACGCAGTATTTT. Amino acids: CASRGQGTDTQYF.